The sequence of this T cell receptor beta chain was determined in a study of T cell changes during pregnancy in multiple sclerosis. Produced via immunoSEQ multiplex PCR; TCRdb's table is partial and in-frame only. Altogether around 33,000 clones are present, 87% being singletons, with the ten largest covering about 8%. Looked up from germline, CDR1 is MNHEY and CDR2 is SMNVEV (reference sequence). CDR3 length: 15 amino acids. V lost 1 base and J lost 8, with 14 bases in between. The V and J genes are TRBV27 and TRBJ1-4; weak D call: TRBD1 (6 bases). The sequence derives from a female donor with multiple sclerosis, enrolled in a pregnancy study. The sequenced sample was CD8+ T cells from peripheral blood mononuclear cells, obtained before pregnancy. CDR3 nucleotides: TGTGCCAGCAGTTTATGGGCAGGGGTTTCCGAAAAACTGTTTTTT. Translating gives CASSLWAGVSEKLFF.